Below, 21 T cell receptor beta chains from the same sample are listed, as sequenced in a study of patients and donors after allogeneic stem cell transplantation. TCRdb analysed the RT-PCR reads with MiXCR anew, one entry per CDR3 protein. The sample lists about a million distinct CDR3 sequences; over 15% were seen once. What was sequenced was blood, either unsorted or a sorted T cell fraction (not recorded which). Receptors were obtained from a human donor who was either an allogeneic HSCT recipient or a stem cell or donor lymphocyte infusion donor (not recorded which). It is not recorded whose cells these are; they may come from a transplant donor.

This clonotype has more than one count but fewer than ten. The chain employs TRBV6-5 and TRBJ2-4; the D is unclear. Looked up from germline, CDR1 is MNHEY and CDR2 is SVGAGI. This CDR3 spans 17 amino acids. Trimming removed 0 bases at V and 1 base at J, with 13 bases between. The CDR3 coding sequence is TGTGCCAGCAGTTACTCTACCCCACAGTTCGCCAAAAACATTCAGTACTTC. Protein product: CASSYSTPQFAKNIQYF.

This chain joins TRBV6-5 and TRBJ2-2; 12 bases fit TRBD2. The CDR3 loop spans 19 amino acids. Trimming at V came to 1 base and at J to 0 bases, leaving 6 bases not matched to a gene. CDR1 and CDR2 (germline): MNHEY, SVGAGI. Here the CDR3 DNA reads TGTGCCAGCAGTTACTTCAGACTAGCGGGGGACGCGAACACCGGGGAGCTGTTTTTT. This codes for CASSYFRLAGDANTGELFF.

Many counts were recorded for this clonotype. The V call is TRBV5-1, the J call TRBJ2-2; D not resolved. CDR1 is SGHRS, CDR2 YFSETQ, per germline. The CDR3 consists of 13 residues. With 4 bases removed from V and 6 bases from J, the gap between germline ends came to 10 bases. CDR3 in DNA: TGCGCCAGCAGCCCGAAGGATTCCGGGGAGCTGTTTTTT. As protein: CASSPKDSGELFF.

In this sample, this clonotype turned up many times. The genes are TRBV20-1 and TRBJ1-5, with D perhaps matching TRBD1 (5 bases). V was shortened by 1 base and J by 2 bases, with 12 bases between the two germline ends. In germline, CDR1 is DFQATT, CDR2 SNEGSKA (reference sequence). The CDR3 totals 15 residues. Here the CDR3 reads CSARVGAGGNQPQHF. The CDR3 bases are TGCAGTGCTAGAGTCGGGGCGGGAGGCAATCAGCCCCAGCATTTT.

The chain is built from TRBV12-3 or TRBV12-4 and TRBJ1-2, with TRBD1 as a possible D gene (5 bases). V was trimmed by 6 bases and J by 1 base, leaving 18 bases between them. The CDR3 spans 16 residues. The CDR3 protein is CASSKSGRVDNYGYTF. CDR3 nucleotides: TGTGCCAGCAGCAAATCGGGACGGGTCGATAACTATGGCTACACCTTC.

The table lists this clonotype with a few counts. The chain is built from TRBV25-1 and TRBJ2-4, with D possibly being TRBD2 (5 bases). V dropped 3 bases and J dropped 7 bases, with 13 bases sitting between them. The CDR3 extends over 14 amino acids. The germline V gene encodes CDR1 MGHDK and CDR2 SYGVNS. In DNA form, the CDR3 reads TGTGCCAGCAGTGACACACTTACGGGGAACATTCAGTACTTC. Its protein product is CASSDTLTGNIQYF.

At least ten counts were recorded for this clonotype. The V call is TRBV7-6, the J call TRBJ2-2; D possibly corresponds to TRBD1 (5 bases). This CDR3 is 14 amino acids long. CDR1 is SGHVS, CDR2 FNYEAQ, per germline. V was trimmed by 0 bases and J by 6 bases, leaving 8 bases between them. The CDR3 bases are TGTGCCAGCAGCTTAGCGGACAACGCCGGGGAGCTGTTTTTT. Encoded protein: CASSLADNAGELFF.

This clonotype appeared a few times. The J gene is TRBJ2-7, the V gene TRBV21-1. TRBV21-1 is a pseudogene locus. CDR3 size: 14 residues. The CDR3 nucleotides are TGTGCCAGCAGCAAACGGGGTTTATCCTACGAGCAGTACTTC. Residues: CASSKRGLSYEQYF.

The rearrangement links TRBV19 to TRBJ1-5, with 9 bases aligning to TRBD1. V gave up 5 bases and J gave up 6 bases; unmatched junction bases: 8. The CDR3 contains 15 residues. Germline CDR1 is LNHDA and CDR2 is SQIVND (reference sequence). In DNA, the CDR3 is TGTGCCAGTAGTCCACAGGGGGCATCAAGTCAGCCCCAGCATTTT. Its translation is CASSPQGASSQPQHF.

The CDR3 coding sequence is TGTGCCAGCAGCCAGGGCGTGATGAACACTGAAGCTTTCTTT. It is translated as CASSQGVMNTEAFF. This chain joins TRBV4-2 and TRBJ1-1; D is ambiguous. This CDR3 is built from 14 residues. Trimming removed 3 bases at V and 0 bases at J, with 8 bases between. The germline CDR1 and CDR2 sequences are LGHNA and YNFKEQ.

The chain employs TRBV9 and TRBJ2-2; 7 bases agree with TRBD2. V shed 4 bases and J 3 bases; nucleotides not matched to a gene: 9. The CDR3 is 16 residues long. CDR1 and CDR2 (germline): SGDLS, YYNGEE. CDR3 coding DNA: TGTGCCAGCAGCCTCCTTGGCGGGAGTTACACCGGGGAGCTGTTTTTT. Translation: CASSLLGGSYTGELFF. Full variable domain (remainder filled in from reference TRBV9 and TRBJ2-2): DSGVTQTPKHLITATGQRVTLRCSPRSGDLSVYWYQQSLDQGLQFLIQYYNGEERAKGNILERFSAQQFPDLHSELNLSSLELGDSALYFCASSLLGGSYTGELFFGEGSRLTVL.

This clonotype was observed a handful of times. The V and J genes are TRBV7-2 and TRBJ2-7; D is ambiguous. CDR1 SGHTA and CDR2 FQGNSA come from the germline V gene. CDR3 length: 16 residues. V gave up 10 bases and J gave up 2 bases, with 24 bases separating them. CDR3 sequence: CAIPLIAPGLTYEQYF. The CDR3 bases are TGTGCCATCCCCCTTATAGCCCCCGGTTTAACCTACGAGCAGTACTTC.

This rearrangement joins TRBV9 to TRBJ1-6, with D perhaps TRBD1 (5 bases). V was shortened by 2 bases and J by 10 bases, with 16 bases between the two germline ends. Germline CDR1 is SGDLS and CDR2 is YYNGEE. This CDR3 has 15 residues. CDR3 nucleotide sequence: TGTGCCAGCAGCGTCGGGACGGGACTCGACTCACCCCTCCACTTT. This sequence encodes CASSVGTGLDSPLHF.

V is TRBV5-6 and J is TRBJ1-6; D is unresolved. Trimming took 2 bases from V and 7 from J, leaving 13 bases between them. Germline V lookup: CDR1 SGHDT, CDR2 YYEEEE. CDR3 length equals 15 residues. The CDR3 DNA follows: TGTGCCAGCAGCTTTGTCGGGCTTAGGAATTCACCCCTCCACTTT. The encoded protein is CASSFVGLRNSPLHF.

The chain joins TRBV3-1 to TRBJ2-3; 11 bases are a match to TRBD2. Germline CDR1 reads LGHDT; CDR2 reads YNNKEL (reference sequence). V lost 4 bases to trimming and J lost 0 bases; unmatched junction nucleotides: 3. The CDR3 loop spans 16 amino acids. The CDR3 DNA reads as TGTGCCAGCAGCCTTTGGACTAGCGGGAGCACAGATACGCAGTATTTT. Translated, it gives CASSLWTSGSTDTQYF.

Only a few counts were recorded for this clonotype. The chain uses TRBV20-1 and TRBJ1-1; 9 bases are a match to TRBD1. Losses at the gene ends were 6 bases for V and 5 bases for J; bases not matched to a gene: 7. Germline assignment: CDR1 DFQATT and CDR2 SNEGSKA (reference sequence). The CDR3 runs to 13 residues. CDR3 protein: CSAMGQGPTEAFF. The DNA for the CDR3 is TGCAGTGCGATGGGACAGGGTCCGACTGAAGCTTTCTTT.

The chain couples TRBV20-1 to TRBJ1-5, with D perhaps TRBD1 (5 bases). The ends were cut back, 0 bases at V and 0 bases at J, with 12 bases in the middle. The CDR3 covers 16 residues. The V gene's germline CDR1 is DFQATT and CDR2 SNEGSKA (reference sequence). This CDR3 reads CSARDLTGHSNQPQHF. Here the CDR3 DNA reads TGCAGTGCTAGAGATCTTACAGGTCATAGCAATCAGCCCCAGCATTTT.

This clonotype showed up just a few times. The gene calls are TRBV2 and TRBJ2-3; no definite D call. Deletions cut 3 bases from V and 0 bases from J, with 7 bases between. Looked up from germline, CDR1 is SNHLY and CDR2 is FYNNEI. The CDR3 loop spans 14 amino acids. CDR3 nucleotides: TGTGCCAGCAGTGAGTGGAGTAGCACAGATACGCAGTATTTT. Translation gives CASSEWSSTDTQYF.

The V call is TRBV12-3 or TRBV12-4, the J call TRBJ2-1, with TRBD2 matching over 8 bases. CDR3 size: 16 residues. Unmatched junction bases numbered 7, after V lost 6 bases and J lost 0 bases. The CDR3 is CASRTRAGASYNEQFF. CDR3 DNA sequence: TGTGCCAGCAGGACAAGAGCGGGGGCCTCCTACAATGAGCAGTTCTTC.

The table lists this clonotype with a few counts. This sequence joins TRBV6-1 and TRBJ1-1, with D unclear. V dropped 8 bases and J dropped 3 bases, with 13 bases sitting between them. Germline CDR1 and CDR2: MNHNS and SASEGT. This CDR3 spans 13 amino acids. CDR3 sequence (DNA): TGTGCCAGCCGCCGGGTCTTGTACACTGAAGCTTTCTTT. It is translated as CASRRVLYTEAFF.

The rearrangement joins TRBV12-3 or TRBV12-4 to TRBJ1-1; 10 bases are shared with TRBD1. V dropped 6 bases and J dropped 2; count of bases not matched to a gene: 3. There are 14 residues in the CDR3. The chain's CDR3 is CASRATGGNTEAFF. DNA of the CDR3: TGTGCCAGCAGGGCGACAGGGGGCAACACTGAAGCTTTCTTT.